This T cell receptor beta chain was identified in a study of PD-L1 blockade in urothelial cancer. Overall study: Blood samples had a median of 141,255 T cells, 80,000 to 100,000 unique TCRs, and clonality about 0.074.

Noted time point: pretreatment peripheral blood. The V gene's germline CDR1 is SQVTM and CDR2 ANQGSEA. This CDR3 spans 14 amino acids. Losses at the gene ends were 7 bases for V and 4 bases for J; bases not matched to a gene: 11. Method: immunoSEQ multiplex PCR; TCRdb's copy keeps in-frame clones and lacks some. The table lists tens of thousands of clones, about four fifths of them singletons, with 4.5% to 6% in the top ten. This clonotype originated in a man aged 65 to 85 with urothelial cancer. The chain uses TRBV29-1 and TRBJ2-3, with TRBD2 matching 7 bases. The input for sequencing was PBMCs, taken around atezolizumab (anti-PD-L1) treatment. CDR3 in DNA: TGCAGCGCCCCCCAGGCGGGAGCCCCAGATACGCAGTATTTT. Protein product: CSAPQAGAPDTQYF.